The next 13 T cell receptor beta chains were all read from a single sample in a study of T cells in Graves' hyperthyroidism and ophthalmopathy. From RNA transcripts, TCR beta CDR3 regions were amplified. A first-round RT-PCR of the TCR CDR3 used the HTBI primer set. One entry per CDR3 protein, called by TCRdb with MiXCR from the multiplex PCR reads. This table has 650,000 to 850,000 distinct CDR3 sequences, roughly a sixth appearing once. Material for sequencing was blood. The receptors derive from a woman aged 45-60 years with Graves' hyperthyroidism that later progressed to Graves' ophthalmopathy.

This clonotype has ten or more counts. V is TRBV3-1 and J is TRBJ1-1, with TRBD1 matching over 8 bases. The CDR3 is made up of 15 amino acids. The V and J ends lost 4 bases and 1 base, in that order; junction bases with no gene match: 5. Germline values: CDR1 LGHDT, CDR2 YNNKEL (reference sequence). CDR3 loop: CASSRVDRANTEAFF. The CDR3 coding sequence is TGTGCCAGCAGCCGAGTGGACAGGGCGAACACTGAAGCTTTCTTT.

This clonotype has ten or more counts. The chain uses TRBV5-1 and TRBJ2-7; D tentatively fits TRBD1 or TRBD2 (5 bases each). The CDR3 totals 14 residues. V gave up 0 bases and J gave up 9 bases, with 16 bases separating them. Germline CDR1 and CDR2: SGHRS and YFSETQ. CDR3 in amino acids: CASSLAGTGVGQYF. Here the CDR3 DNA reads TGCGCCAGCAGCTTGGCGGGGACCGGAGTCGGGCAGTACTTC.

In this sample, this clonotype turned up a few times. This chain uses TRBV4-1 with TRBJ2-3, with D possibly being TRBD1 or TRBD2 (5 bases each). Germline-derived CDR1 and CDR2 are MGHRA and YSYEKL. The CDR3 has 14 amino acids. Between the trimmed V and J ends, which lost 3 bases and 2 bases, there was a span of 9 bases. The CDR3 DNA is TGCGCCAGCAGCCATCCCGGGGCCACAGATACGCAGTATTTT. Translated: CASSHPGATDTQYF.

The DNA for the CDR3 is TGCGCCAGCAGTGAGGCGTCCGACAGGGCCTACAATGAGCAGTTCTTC. Translated: CASSEASDRAYNEQFF. V gene TRBV10-1 combines with J gene TRBJ2-1; 7 bases align to TRBD1. Looked up from germline, CDR1 is WNHNN and CDR2 is SYGVQD (reference sequence). Trimming at V came to 2 bases and at J to 2 bases, leaving 6 bases not matched to a gene. The CDR3 consists of 16 residues.

This clonotype was counted many times. The V call is TRBV5-1, the J call TRBJ2-1; 11 bases fit TRBD2. Germline V lookup: CDR1 SGHRS, CDR2 YFSETQ. V shed 2 bases, J shed 3 bases, and the junction held 7 bases outside the gene matches. There are 17 residues in the CDR3. The CDR3 bases are TGCGCCAGCAGCTTATTAGCGGGGGGGCTTAGCTACAATGAGCAGTTCTTC. This codes for CASSLLAGGLSYNEQFF.

V gene TRBV27 combines with J gene TRBJ1-3, with no clear D. Looked up from germline, CDR1 is MNHEY and CDR2 is SMNVEV (reference sequence). The CDR3 has 16 residues. Trimming left V 5 bases short and J 8 bases short, with 22 bases between. This CDR3 reads CASSPGPFPVGDTIYF. The CDR3 DNA reads as TGTGCCAGCAGTCCCGGGCCCTTTCCTGTTGGGGACACCATATATTTT.

This clonotype appeared a few times. The chain carries TRBV7-9 and TRBJ1-2; D ambiguous. The length of the CDR3 is 14 residues. The V gene lost 3 bases and the J gene lost 3 bases, with 11 bases spanning the gap. Germline V gives CDR1 SEHNR, CDR2 FQNEAQ (reference sequence). This chain's CDR3 is CASSLSGPYYGYTF. The CDR3 DNA sequence: TGTGCCAGCAGCTTGAGCGGTCCTTACTATGGCTACACCTTC.

The chain carries TRBV19 and TRBJ2-3, with TRBD1 matching over 9 bases. Germline CDR1 and CDR2: LNHDA and SQIVND (reference sequence). Unmatched junction bases numbered 7, after V lost 3 bases and J lost 6 bases. The CDR3 runs 15 residues. The CDR3 reads CASSIGTGYEDTQYF. The CDR3 DNA is TGTGCCAGTAGTATTGGGACAGGGTATGAGGATACGCAGTATTTT.

The sample holds many counts of this clonotype. The rearrangement links TRBV27 to TRBJ2-7, with D uncertain. This CDR3 has 14 amino acids. Germline assignment: CDR1 MNHEY and CDR2 SMNVEV (reference sequence). V gave up 6 bases and J gave up 5 bases, with 17 bases separating them. CDR3 loop: CASRLRAVGHEQYF. For the CDR3, the DNA is TGTGCCAGCAGACTCCGGGCCGTAGGACACGAGCAGTACTTC.

This clonotype was found a few times. This chain links TRBV10-3 with TRBJ1-2; no firm D call. Germline lookup yields CDR1 ENHRY and CDR2 SYGVKD. Trimming shortened V by 4 bases and J by 5 bases, and 14 bases separated the two germline ends. The CDR3 sequence is 14 residues long. CDR3 bases: TGTGCCATCAGTGCCGCCCAATCCGATTATGGCTACACCTTC. Encoded protein: CAISAAQSDYGYTF.

This clonotype was recorded many times. The chain employs TRBV11-3 and TRBJ1-1, with TRBD1 as a possible D gene (6 bases). CDR1 SGHNT and CDR2 YENEEA come from the germline V gene. V dropped 2 bases and J dropped 5 bases, with 12 bases sitting between them. The CDR3 runs to 14 residues. This chain's CDR3 is CASSLTGSGTEAFF. CDR3 DNA: TGTGCCAGCAGCTTAACAGGGTCTGGGACTGAAGCTTTCTTT. Combining the CDR3 with reference TRBV11-3 and TRBJ1-1 gives the whole variable domain EAGVVQSPRYKIIEKKQPVAFWCNPISGHNTLYWYLQNLGQGPELLIRYENEEAVDDSQLPKDRFSAERLKGVDSTLKIQPAELGDSAVYLCASSLTGSGTEAFFGQGTRLTVV.

The chain couples TRBV7-2 to TRBJ2-3; 7 nucleotides line up with TRBD2. Trimming took 5 bases from V and 4 from J; bases not matched to a gene: 24. Germline lookup yields CDR1 SGHTA and CDR2 FQGNSA. The CDR3 length is 20 residues. The CDR3 sequence: CASSRSRGSVFGRGADTQYF. CDR3 sequence (DNA): TGTGCCAGCAGCCGAAGTCGCGGGAGCGTTTTCGGGCGCGGTGCAGATACGCAGTATTTT.

This chain uses TRBV5-1 with TRBJ1-1; D is ambiguous. Looked up from germline, CDR1 is SGHRS and CDR2 is YFSETQ. This CDR3 comprises 14 residues. Between the trimmed V and J ends, which lost 2 bases and 2 bases, there was a span of 10 bases. The CDR3 DNA reads TGCGCCAGCAGCTTCGAACAGACCAACACTGAAGCTTTCTTT. Translation: CASSFEQTNTEAFF.